This T cell receptor beta chain is from a study of shared clonotypes between healthy human individuals. At the level of the study: Donors had three CD4 naive, three CD4 memory, two CD8 naive and one CD8 memory plate apiece.

It was CD45RO-negative cells, positively selected for CCR7, that made up naive CD8 cells, with terminally differentiated effector memory CD45RA+ cells excluded. About this clone: The antigen remains undetermined.

The protocol was immunoSEQ multiplex PCR, while the TCRdb copy is restricted to in-frame clones and leaves out a portion. Of about 2.2 million clones in the sample, roughly 95% are singletons; the top ten hold around 1.7%. Study-level points and caveats: Donor clonotype sharing was expected to depend on sequencing depth. Clonotypes not shared had lower generation probabilities than those common to all four donors.

This clonotype was obtained from a man aged 18 to 29 in good health. Some clones in this sample may be carry-over from other donors' samples. Sequencing input: naive CD8+ T cells from PBMCs.

CDR3 protein: CASSLWPAGGADTQYF. In DNA form, the CDR3 reads TGTGCCAGCAGCTTATGGCCAGCGGGAGGGGCAGATACGCAGTATTTT. The V and J genes are TRBV11-2 and TRBJ2-3; 10 bases map to TRBD2. Germline loops: CDR1 SGHAT, CDR2 FQNNGV. The CDR3 is made up of 16 amino acids. The V segment lost 2 bases and the J segment 4 bases; nucleotides outside the gene matches: 6.